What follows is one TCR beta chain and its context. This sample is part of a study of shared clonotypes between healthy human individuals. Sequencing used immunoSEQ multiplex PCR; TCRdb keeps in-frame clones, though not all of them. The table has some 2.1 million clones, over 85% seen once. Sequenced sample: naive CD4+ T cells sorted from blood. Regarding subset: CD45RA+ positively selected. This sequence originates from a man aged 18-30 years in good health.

The CDR3 region has the DNA TGTGCCAGCAGGCCCGGGGCGTTAGGGGGCTTGACTGAAGCTTTCTTT. Translated, it gives CASRPGALGGLTEAFF. The chain joins TRBV5-4 to TRBJ1-1; TRBD1 aligns across 7 bases. Germline CDR1 is SGHNT and CDR2 is YYREEE (reference sequence). The CDR3 totals 16 residues. The V gene end was trimmed by 5 bases and the J gene end by 5 bases; junction bases not matched to a gene: 15.